A selection of T cell receptor beta chains follows, all from one sample in a study of T cell changes during pregnancy in multiple sclerosis. The method was immunoSEQ multiplex PCR; TCRdb's version includes in-frame clones alone and lacks a portion of them. The sample records approximately 51,000 clones, approximately 94% being singletons. The sequencing here drew on CD4+ T cells from peripheral blood mononuclear cells, taken in the second trimester of pregnancy. These receptors all come from a female donor with multiple sclerosis, enrolled in a pregnancy study. The CDR3 runs from the conserved cysteine through the conserved F or W. D genes are given only for firm matches. A row's size may be missing; if present it is once, few, many or a size class.

d_gene,v_gene,j_gene,abundance,CDR3nt,CDR3aa
TRBD1,TRBV27,TRBJ2-5,NA,TGTGCCAGCAGTCGGACAGGGCAAGAGACCCAGTACTTC,CASSRTGQETQYF
NA,TRBV13,TRBJ1-2,NA,TGTGCCAGCAGCCCTAGCGGGGGACCCTATGGCTACACCTTC,CASSPSGGPYGYTF
NA,TRBV6-6,TRBJ1-3,NA,TGTGCCAGCAGCCAGACAGGAGCTGTGAACACCATATATTTT,CASSQTGAVNTIYF
NA,TRBV7-8,TRBJ2-7,NA,TGTGCCAGTGCCGTGTCACTCTCCTACGAGCAGTACTTC,CASAVSLSYEQYF
NA,TRBV19,TRBJ1-1,NA,TGTGCCAGTAGTATAGTGGTAGGGGTAATGAACACTGAAGCTTTCTTT,CASSIVVGVMNTEAFF
NA,TRBV29-1,TRBJ2-3,NA,TGCAGCGTTGTAATACAGGGGGGGACAGATACGCAGTATTTT,CSVVIQGGTDTQYF
TRBD2,TRBV6-5,TRBJ2-7,NA,TGTGCCAGCAGGGGACTAGCGGGATCCTACGAGCAGTACTTC,CASRGLAGSYEQYF
NA,TRBV11-3,TRBJ2-1,NA,TGTGCCAGCAGCTTAGACAGGGGATTATACAATGAGCAGTTCTTC,CASSLDRGLYNEQFF
TRBD2,TRBV25-1,TRBJ2-1,NA,TGTGCCAGCAGTGAAGAAGGACTAGCGGGGGGGAATGAGCAGTTCTTC,CASSEEGLAGGNEQFF
NA,TRBV10-3,TRBJ1-2,NA,TGTGCCATCAGTTTGGACGGGGGGTATGGCTACACCTTC,CAISLDGGYGYTF
NA,TRBV12-2,TRBJ2-7,NA,TGTGCAAGTCGCGTCAACAGGCGGTCCGCCTACGAGCAGTACTTC,CASRVNRRSAYEQYF
NA,TRBV29-1,TRBJ2-1,NA,TGCAGCGTTGCAAAGAGGGACTTGATCTACAATGAGCAGTTCTTC,CSVAKRDLIYNEQFF
TRBD2,TRBV7-3,TRBJ2-2,NA,TGTGCCAGCAGCTTATCGCGGGGGGGTATTACCGGGGAGCTGTTTTTT,CASSLSRGGITGELFF
NA,TRBV11-2,TRBJ1-6,NA,TGTGCCAGCAGCCTAACAGGGTCGAACTCACCCCTCCACTTT,CASSLTGSNSPLHF
TRBD2,TRBV7-2,TRBJ2-3,NA,TGTGCCAGCAGCCGGAGAGCGGGGCGACCAGGCACGCAGTATTTT,CASSRRAGRPGTQYF
TRBD1,TRBV6-1,TRBJ1-1,NA,TGTGCCAGCAGTGAATACAGGGGTTTGAACACTGAAGCTTTCTTT,CASSEYRGLNTEAFF
TRBD1,TRBV6-1,TRBJ2-2,NA,TGTGCCAGCACCGGGACAGGGGTCCCCGGGGAGCTGTTTTTT,CASTGTGVPGELFF
NA,TRBV29-1,TRBJ2-2,few,TGCAGCGTTGAGCGTCCACACACCGGGGAGCTGTTTTTT,CSVERPHTGELFF
TRBD1,TRBV5-6,TRBJ1-6,NA,TGTGCCAGCAGCTTGGGGGACAGCCTGAGAATTTCACCCCTCCACTTT,CASSLGDSLRISPLHF
TRBD1,TRBV18,TRBJ1-4,once,TGTGCCAGCTCGGGGACCCGAGGGACAGAGCTGTTTTTT,CASSGTRGTELFF
TRBD1,TRBV18,TRBJ1-1,few,TGTGCCAGCTCACCGGGACAGGGAAGCACTGAAGCTTTCTTT,CASSPGQGSTEAFF
TRBD1,TRBV27,TRBJ1-1,NA,TGTGCCAGCAGGGCAGGACAGGGGAGCACTGAAGCTTTCTTT,CASRAGQGSTEAFF
NA,TRBV5-5,TRBJ1-4,NA,TGTGCCAGCAGCTTGGTGTCCGGCAGGGGCGGTGAAAAACTGTTTTTT,CASSLVSGRGGEKLFF
NA,TRBV5-8,TRBJ1-5,NA,TGTGCCAGCAGCTTGAGCGTCGCCGTGCAGCCCCAGCATTTT,CASSLSVAVQPQHF
NA,TRBV30,TRBJ1-4,NA,TGTGCCTGGACAGTCGGGAACTCCGGGGAAAAACTGTTTTTT,CAWTVGNSGEKLFF
TRBD1,TRBV5-6,TRBJ1-5,NA,TGTGCCAGCAGCCACGGACAGGTAAATCAGCCCCAGCATTTT,CASSHGQVNQPQHF
TRBD2,TRBV18,TRBJ2-1,NA,TGTGCCAGCTCACTAGCGGGGGGTGGCGATGAGCAGTTCTTC,CASSLAGGGDEQFF
TRBD1,TRBV19,TRBJ2-7,NA,TGTGCCAGTAGACGGGACAGGGCCTCCTACGAGCAGTACTTC,CASRRDRASYEQYF
TRBD1,TRBV5-1,TRBJ1-5,NA,TGCGCCAGCGCGCAGGGGGCTAATCAGCCCCAGCATTTT,CASAQGANQPQHF
NA,TRBV10-3,TRBJ2-2,NA,TGTGCCATCAGTGCTTACACCGGGGAGCTGTTTTTT,CAISAYTGELFF
NA,TRBV21-1,TRBJ2-7,NA,TGTGCCCGCCGCGACGGGGGGCGGGGGGCCCCTAAGGAGCAGTACTTC,CARRDGGRGAPKEQYF
NA,TRBV9,TRBJ1-6,NA,TGTGCCAGCAGCGGAGTGTGGGGCAGGGGTTCACCCCTCCACTTT,CASSGVWGRGSPLHF
NA,TRBV5-6,TRBJ1-2,NA,TGTGCCAGCAGCTTGGAGAGTCCCTATGGCTACACCTTC,CASSLESPYGYTF
TRBD2,TRBV19,TRBJ2-7,NA,TGTGCCAGTAGCCTGGGACTAGCCATCTACGAGCAGTACTTC,CASSLGLAIYEQYF
NA,TRBV18,TRBJ1-4,once,TGTGCCAGCTCGGGAAGGGGCGCGTCTAATGAAAAACTGTTTTTT,CASSGRGASNEKLFF
TRBD2,TRBV6-4,TRBJ2-7,NA,TGTGCCAGCAGTGCCGGGGGGGGAGCCTACGAGCAGTACTTC,CASSAGGGAYEQYF
TRBD1,TRBV18,TRBJ1-6,NA,TGTGCCAGCTCACCCCAGACAGGGGGTAATTCACCCCTCCACTTT,CASSPQTGGNSPLHF
NA,TRBV11-2,TRBJ2-7,NA,TGTGCCAGCAGCTTAGGTCGGTCGGGTCTCAAGCCCTACGAGCAGTACTTC,CASSLGRSGLKPYEQYF
NA,TRBV7-2,TRBJ1-2,NA,TGTGCCAGCAGTTCCCCCAGGATCCCAGGCTATGGCTACACCTTC,CASSSPRIPGYGYTF
TRBD1,TRBV7-3,TRBJ2-1,NA,TGTGCCAGCAGCCCCCGAGGGACAGGGATACGAACAAGGGATGAGCAGTTCTTC,CASSPRGTGIRTRDEQFF
TRBD1,TRBV18,TRBJ1-1,NA,TGTGCCAGTAAACGCTCGGGACAGGGGAACACTGAAGCTTTCTTT,CASKRSGQGNTEAFF